The 22 T cell receptor beta chains below all came from one sample that was sequenced in a study of blood T cell repertoires in COVID-19. The table came from immunoSEQ multiplex PCR; TCRdb's copy has only in-frame clones and leaves some out. Here the sample spans approximately 40,000 clones, roughly 87% being singletons. Source material: peripheral blood. Receptor source: a man aged 55-75 years with acute or convalescent COVID-19.

In nucleotides, the CDR3 is TGCGCCAGCAGCCAAGATGGGGGCATCGGCAATCAGCCCCAGCATTTT. Protein product: CASSQDGGIGNQPQHF. The chain has TRBV4-1 and TRBJ1-5; tentative D call: TRBD1 (6 bases). Germline V lookup: CDR1 MGHRA, CDR2 YSYEKL. The CDR3 sequence is 16 residues long. The V end was cut by 0 bases, the J end by 2 bases, with 11 bases between.

J is TRBJ2-2 and V is TRBV28; perhaps TRBD1 as D (6 bases). The CDR3 is 13 residues long. V was pared by 10 bases and J by 1 base, with 10 bases between. The germline gives CDR1 MDHEN, CDR2 SYDVKM. As DNA, the CDR3 is TGTGCCACCGACAGGCGGAACACCGGGGAGCTGTTTTTT. It specifies CATDRRNTGELFF.

V and J are TRBV6-2 or TRBV6-3 and TRBJ2-5, with D perhaps TRBD1 (7 bases). Deletions cut 2 bases from V and 4 bases from J, with 17 bases between. CDR3 size: 16 residues. The germline V gene has CDR1 MNHEY and CDR2 SVGEGT. CDR3 in amino acids: CASSYGARQGGETQYF. The CDR3, as DNA: TGTGCCAGCAGTTACGGAGCCCGACAGGGAGGAGAGACCCAGTACTTC.

The gene calls are TRBV14 and TRBJ1-6; D is unresolved. There are 13 residues in the CDR3. CDR1 is SGHDN and CDR2 is FVKESK in the germline V gene. V lost 2 bases to trimming and J lost 8 bases, with 7 bases between them. CDR3 nucleotide sequence: TGTGCCAGCAGCCAATGGAGAGATTCACCCCTCCACTTT. Encoded protein: CASSQWRDSPLHF.

The genes are TRBV6-2 or TRBV6-3 and TRBJ1-6, with 10 bases lining up with TRBD1. Germline-derived CDR1 and CDR2 are MNHEY and SVGEGT. V trimming: 5 bases; J trimming: 8 bases; junction bases outside the gene matches: 9. The CDR3 is 16 amino acids. This CDR3 is CASSRPSGTGDSPLHF. The DNA of the CDR3 is TGTGCCAGCAGTCGACCATCCGGGACAGGGGATTCACCCCTCCACTTT.

This clone was recorded once. The chain recombines TRBV5-1 with TRBJ2-7, with D unclear. The CDR3 loop spans 15 amino acids. V was clipped by 6 bases and J by 5 bases, with 21 bases between them. Germline CDR1 is SGHRS and CDR2 is YFSETQ. Here the CDR3 reads CASNVGSERSHEQYF. DNA for the CDR3: TGCGCCAGCAATGTCGGGTCGGAACGGAGCCACGAGCAGTACTTC. Full variable domain (outside the CDR3, taken from reference TRBV5-1 and TRBJ2-7): KAGVTQTPRYLIKTRGQQVTLSCSPISGHRSVSWYQQTPGQGLQFLFEYFSETQRNKGNFPGRFSGRQFSNSRSEMNVSTLELGDSALYLCASNVGSERSHEQYFGPGTRLTVT.

The chain uses TRBV14 and TRBJ2-1; 10 bases line up with TRBD2. J lost 6 bases, V lost 5 bases, and 4 bases had no gene match. Germline V gene lookup returns CDR1 SGHDN and CDR2 FVKESK. CDR3 length: 14 residues. CDR3 residues: CASSALAGSNEQFF. CDR3 nucleotides: TGTGCCAGCAGCGCACTAGCGGGAAGCAATGAGCAGTTCTTC.

Only a few counts were recorded for this clone. J is TRBJ1-1 and V is TRBV9; D is unclear. The germline gives CDR1 SGDLS, CDR2 YYNGEE. This CDR3 region has 15 residues. Trimming pared 4 bases from V and 2 bases from J, leaving 15 bases between. The CDR3 nucleotides are TGTGCCAGCAGCACAAGCGGAGTGTTTAACACTGAAGCTTTCTTT. This sequence encodes CASSTSGVFNTEAFF. Full variable domain (outside the CDR3, taken from reference TRBV9 and TRBJ1-1): DSGVTQTPKHLITATGQRVTLRCSPRSGDLSVYWYQQSLDQGLQFLIQYYNGEERAKGNILERFSAQQFPDLHSELNLSSLELGDSALYFCASSTSGVFNTEAFFGQGTRLTVV.

The J gene is TRBJ2-5, the V gene TRBV3-1 (or the pseudogene TRBV3-2), with D tentatively TRBD1 (7 bases). The CDR3 covers 15 residues. V was shortened by 1 base and J by 4 bases, with 13 bases between the two germline ends. The germline V gene encodes CDR1 LGHDT and CDR2 YNNKEL (reference sequence). The CDR3 nucleotides read TGTGCCAGCAGCCAAGGTGGCCAGGGGGGAGAGACCCAGTACTTC. This codes for CASSQGGQGGETQYF.

V is TRBV5-1 and J is TRBJ2-7; 7 nucleotides line up with TRBD1. This CDR3 has 15 amino acids. V was clipped by 4 bases and J by 1 base; unmatched bases: 8. Germline CDR1 SGHRS, CDR2 YFSETQ. The DNA of the CDR3 is TGCGCCAGCAGCCCTCAGACAGGGAGTTCCTACGAGCAGTACGTC. This encodes CASSPQTGSSYEQYV.

The rearrangement uses TRBV18 and TRBJ2-7; 12 bases are a match to TRBD2. V lost 3 bases and J lost 2; bases outside the gene matches: 2. The CDR3 covers 15 residues. The germline CDR1 and CDR2 sequences are KGHSH and LQKENI. In DNA form, the CDR3 reads TGTGCCAGCTCACCCGGACTAGCGGGGCCCTACGAGCAGTACTTC. Encoded protein: CASSPGLAGPYEQYF.

The chain recombines TRBV7-9 with TRBJ1-2, with 7 bases aligning to TRBD1. The germline CDR1 and CDR2 sequences are SEHNR and FQNEAQ (reference sequence). CDR3 size: 15 residues. V dropped 1 base and J dropped 5; count of bases not matched to a gene: 7. The CDR3 sequence: CASSLDYRGNYGYTF. CDR3 sequence (DNA): TGTGCCAGCAGCTTAGATTACAGGGGTAATTATGGCTACACCTTC. Looking up the rest from reference TRBV7-9 and TRBJ1-2 gives the full variable domain: DTGVSQNPRHKITKRGQNVTFRCDPISEHNRLYWYRQTLGQGPEFLTYFQNEAQLEKSRLLSDRFSAERPKGSFSTLEIQRTEQGDSAMYLCASSLDYRGNYGYTFGSGTRLTVV.

The chain joins TRBV12-3 or TRBV12-4 to TRBJ1-2; the match to TRBD1 covers 8 bases. V shed 5 bases and J 10 bases; nucleotides not matched to a gene: 3. This CDR3 region has 11 residues. CDR3 coding DNA: TGTGCCAGCAGTCCACAGGGGGACTACACCTTC. Amino acids: CASSPQGDYTF.

The chain joins TRBV10-3 to TRBJ2-3, with 7 bases identical to TRBD2. CDR3 length: 15 amino acids. The junction had 9 bases not matched to a gene; V was cut back by 3 bases and J by 6 bases. Germline V gives CDR1 ENHRY, CDR2 SYGVKD. Here the CDR3 reads CAISERAGEGDTQYF. The CDR3 coding sequence is TGTGCCATCAGTGAAAGGGCGGGAGAGGGGGATACGCAGTATTTT.

The gene calls are TRBV4-1 and TRBJ1-2; D perhaps matches TRBD1 (6 bases). Germline V gene sequence: CDR1 MGHRA, CDR2 YSYEKL. The CDR3 extends over 17 amino acids. The V end lost 2 bases, the J end lost 0 bases, and 16 bases lay between the germline ends. DNA for the CDR3: TGCGCCAGCAGCCAACGCTATAAGAAGGGGGCTAACTATGGCTACACCTTC. As protein: CASSQRYKKGANYGYTF.

V is TRBV24-1 and J is TRBJ2-5; perhaps TRBD2 as D (6 bases). The length of the CDR3 is 18 residues. Germline assignment: CDR1 KGHDR and CDR2 SFDVKD. The V and J ends lost 4 bases and 2 bases respectively, with 22 bases between them. The CDR3 DNA reads as TGTGCCACCAGTGACCCCCCGACTAGTTCTCCCCATCAAGAGACCCAGTACTTC. Translating gives CATSDPPTSSPHQETQYF.

This clone has only one observation. J is TRBJ2-7 and V is TRBV6-2 or TRBV6-3, with D maybe TRBD1 (6 bases). Per the germline V gene, CDR1 is MNHEY and CDR2 is SVGEGT. This CDR3 region has 13 residues. V lost 4 bases and J lost 6, with 13 bases in between. The CDR3 DNA sequence: TGTGCCAGCAGTTTCAACAGGGAAAGCGAGCAGTACGTC. It specifies CASSFNRESEQYV.

The chain carries TRBV5-4 and TRBJ2-1; the D gene is possibly TRBD2 (7 bases). Trimming left V 3 bases short and J 6 bases short, with 22 bases between. CDR1 is SGHNT, CDR2 YYREEE, per germline (reference sequence). The CDR3 loop spans 17 amino acids. As DNA, the CDR3 is TGTGCCAGCAGCTCCCAGATGGGCGGTGGGGGGGCCAATGAGCAGTTCTTC. Residues: CASSSQMGGGGANEQFF.

The chain carries TRBV7-8 and TRBJ2-7; TRBD1 aligns across 7 bases. The V gene's germline CDR1 is SGHVS and CDR2 FQNEAQ. This CDR3 spans 16 amino acids. V shed 3 bases, J shed 3 bases, and the junction held 11 bases outside the gene matches. CDR3 amino acids: CASSLGRTGPLYEQYF. As DNA, the CDR3 is TGTGCCAGCAGCTTGGGCCGGACAGGACCACTCTACGAGCAGTACTTC.

The chain uses TRBV15 and TRBJ1-5; D ambiguous. Trimming shortened V by 2 bases and J by 4 bases, and 6 bases separated the two germline ends. The germline CDR1 and CDR2 sequences are LNHNV and YYDKDF (reference sequence). The CDR3 has 13 amino acids. The CDR3 loop reads CATSRQINQPQHF. The CDR3 nucleotides read TGTGCCACCAGCAGACAGATTAATCAGCCCCAGCATTTT.

This chain uses TRBV10-1 with TRBJ2-2; a possible D gene is TRBD1 (6 bases). Trimming stripped 7 bases from V and 3 bases from J, with 9 bases between. Germline values: CDR1 WNHNN, CDR2 SYGVQD (reference sequence). The CDR3 loop spans 13 amino acids. CDR3: CASNREDTGELFF. CDR3 sequence (DNA): TGCGCCAGCAACAGGGAAGACACCGGGGAGCTGTTTTTT.

The CDR3 sequence is CASTSQGRDYGYTF. The CDR3 bases are TGTGCCAGTACATCGCAGGGGCGAGACTATGGCTACACCTTC. The rearrangement joins TRBV19 to TRBJ1-2; possibly TRBD1 for D (6 bases). V was clipped by 7 bases and J by 3 bases, with 15 bases between them. CDR1 is LNHDA and CDR2 is SQIVND in the germline V gene (reference sequence). The CDR3 totals 14 residues.